This T cell receptor beta chain was identified in a study of Tregs in tolerant kidney transplant recipients. Study observations and caveats: Validation in larger populations is needed because few patients were studied. Biological reproducibility was not directly addressed in this study. Nucleotide sequences could not be compared across some patients' samples due to primer changes.

In germline, CDR1 is MGHDK, CDR2 SYGVNS. This CDR3 comprises 12 residues. The ends were cut back, 0 bases at V and 9 bases at J, with 6 bases in the middle. Profiled with immunoSEQ multiplex PCR; TCRdb holds only in-frame clones, not every one. Among about 50,000 clones listed, 89% were seen once. Recipients received nonmyeloablative bone marrow transplants from related graft donors, with transient mixed chimerism. Unstimulated Tregs (CD4+CD25+CD127-) and CD4+CD25- non-Tregs were sorted from PBMCs. This clone was counted once. What it recognizes is unknown. This rearrangement joins TRBV25-1 to TRBJ2-1, with D unclear. The sequence derives from a human patient who received a combined kidney and bone marrow transplant. Some T cells may be graft donor cells. The sample in question was CD8+ T cells from blood (PBMCs), obtained 12 months after the transplant. CDR3: CASSEYIGEQFF. The CDR3 bases are TGTGCCAGCAGTGAATATATCGGTGAGCAGTTCTTC.